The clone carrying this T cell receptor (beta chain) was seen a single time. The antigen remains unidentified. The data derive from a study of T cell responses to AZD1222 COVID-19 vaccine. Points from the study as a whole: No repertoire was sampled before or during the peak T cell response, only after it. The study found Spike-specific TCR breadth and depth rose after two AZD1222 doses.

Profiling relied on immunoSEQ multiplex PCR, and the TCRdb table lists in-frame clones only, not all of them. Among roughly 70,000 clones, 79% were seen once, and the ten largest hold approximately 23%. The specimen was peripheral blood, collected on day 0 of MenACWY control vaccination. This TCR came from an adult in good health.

CDR3 protein: CATMPSTDTQYF. The CDR3, as DNA: TGTGCCACCATGCCGAGCACAGATACGCAGTATTTT. The chain employs TRBV6-5 and TRBJ2-3; D call uncertain. There are 12 residues in the CDR3. CDR1 MNHEY and CDR2 SVGAGI come from the germline V gene. Trimming stripped 10 bases from V and 0 bases from J, with 8 bases between.